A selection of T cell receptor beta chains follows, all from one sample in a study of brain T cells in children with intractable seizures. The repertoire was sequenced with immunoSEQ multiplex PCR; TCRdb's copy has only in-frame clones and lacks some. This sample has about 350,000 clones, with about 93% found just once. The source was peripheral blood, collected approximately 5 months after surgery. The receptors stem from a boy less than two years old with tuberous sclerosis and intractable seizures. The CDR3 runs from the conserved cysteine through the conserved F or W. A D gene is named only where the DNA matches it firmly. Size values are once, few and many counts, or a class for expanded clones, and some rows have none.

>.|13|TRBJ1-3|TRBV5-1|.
CASRGLFGNTIYF
TGCGCCAGCAGAGGTCTTTTTGGAAACACCATATATTTT
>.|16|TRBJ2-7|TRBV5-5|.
CASSNLGRSLKYEQYF
TGTGCCAGCAGCAACCTGGGGCGGTCCTTAAAATACGAGCAGTACTTC
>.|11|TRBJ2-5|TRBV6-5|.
CASNFRETQYF
TGTGCCAGCAATTTCAGGGAAACCCAGTACTTC
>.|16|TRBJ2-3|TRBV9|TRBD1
CASSSGTGPSTDTQYF
TGTGCCAGCAGCTCAGGGACAGGCCCTAGCACAGATACGCAGTATTTT
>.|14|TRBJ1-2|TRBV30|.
CAWNRETVSYGYTF
TGTGCCTGGAACCGGGAGACAGTTTCCTATGGCTACACCTTC
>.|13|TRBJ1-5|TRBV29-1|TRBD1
CSVKDREGQPQHF
TGCAGCGTCAAGGACAGGGAGGGTCAGCCCCAGCATTTT
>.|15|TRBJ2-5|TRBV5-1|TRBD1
CASSLAGQGFKTQYF
TGCGCCAGCAGCTTGGCTGGACAGGGGTTCAAGACCCAGTACTTC
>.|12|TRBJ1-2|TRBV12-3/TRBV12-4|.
CASSLSRLGYTF
TGTGCCAGCAGTTTGTCCCGACTTGGCTACACCTTC
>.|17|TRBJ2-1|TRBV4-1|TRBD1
CASSQAHGTGPYNEQFF
TGCGCCAGCAGCCAAGCCCACGGGACAGGGCCATACAATGAGCAGTTCTTC
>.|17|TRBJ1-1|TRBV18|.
CASSPISGRQLNTEAFF
TGTGCCAGCTCACCCATCTCGGGGAGGCAACTGAACACTGAAGCTTTCTTT
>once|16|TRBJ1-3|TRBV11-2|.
CASSLFRSHSGNTIYF
TGTGCCAGCAGCTTATTTAGGAGCCACTCTGGAAACACCATATATTTT